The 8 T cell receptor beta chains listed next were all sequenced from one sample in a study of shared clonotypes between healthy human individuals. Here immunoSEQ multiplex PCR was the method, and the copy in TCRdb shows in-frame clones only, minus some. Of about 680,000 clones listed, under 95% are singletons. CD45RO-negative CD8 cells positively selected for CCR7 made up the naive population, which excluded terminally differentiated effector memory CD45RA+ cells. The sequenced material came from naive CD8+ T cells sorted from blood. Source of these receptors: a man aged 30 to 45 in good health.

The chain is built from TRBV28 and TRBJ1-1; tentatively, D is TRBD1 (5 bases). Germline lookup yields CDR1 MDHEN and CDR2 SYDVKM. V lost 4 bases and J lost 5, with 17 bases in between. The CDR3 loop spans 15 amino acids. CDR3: CASSSLGAGETEAFF. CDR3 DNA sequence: TGTGCCAGCAGTTCCCTAGGGGCGGGGGAGACTGAAGCTTTCTTT.

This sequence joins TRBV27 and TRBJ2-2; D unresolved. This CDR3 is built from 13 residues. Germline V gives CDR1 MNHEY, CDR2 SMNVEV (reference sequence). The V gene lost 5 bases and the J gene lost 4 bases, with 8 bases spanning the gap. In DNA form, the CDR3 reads TGTGCCAGCAGTATGACCCTCACCGGGGAGCTGTTTTTT. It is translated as CASSMTLTGELFF.

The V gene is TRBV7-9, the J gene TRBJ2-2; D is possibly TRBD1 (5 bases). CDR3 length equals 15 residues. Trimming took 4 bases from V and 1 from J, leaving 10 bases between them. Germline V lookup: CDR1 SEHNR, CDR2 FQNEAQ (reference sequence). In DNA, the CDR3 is TGTGCCAGCAGCTCGTTCAGGGTGAACACCGGGGAGCTGTTTTTT. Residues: CASSSFRVNTGELFF.

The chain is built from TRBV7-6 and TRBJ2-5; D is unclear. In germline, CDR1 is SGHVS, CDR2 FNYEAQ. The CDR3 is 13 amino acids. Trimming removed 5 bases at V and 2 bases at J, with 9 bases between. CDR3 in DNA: TGTGCCAGCAGCCGAAGGGCTCAAGAGACCCAGTACTTC. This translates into CASSRRAQETQYF.

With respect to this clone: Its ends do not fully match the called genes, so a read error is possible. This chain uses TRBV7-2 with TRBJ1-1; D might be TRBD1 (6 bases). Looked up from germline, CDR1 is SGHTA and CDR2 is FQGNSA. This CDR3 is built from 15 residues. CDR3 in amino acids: CASSLVGGMKTEAFF. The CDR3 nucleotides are TGTGCCAGCAGCTTAGTGGGGGGCATGAAAACTGAAGCTTTCTTT.

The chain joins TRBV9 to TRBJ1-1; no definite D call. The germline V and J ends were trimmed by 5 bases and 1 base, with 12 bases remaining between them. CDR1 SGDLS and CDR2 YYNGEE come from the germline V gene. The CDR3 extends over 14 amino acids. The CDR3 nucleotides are TGTGCCAGCAGAGCAGGACCGCCGAACACTGAAGCTTTCTTT. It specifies CASRAGPPNTEAFF.

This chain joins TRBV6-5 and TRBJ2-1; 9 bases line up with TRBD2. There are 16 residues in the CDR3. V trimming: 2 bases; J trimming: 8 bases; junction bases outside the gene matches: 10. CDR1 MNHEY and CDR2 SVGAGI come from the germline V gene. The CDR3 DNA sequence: TGTGCCAGCAGTTACGTTGCGGGAGGGGTTGGGGATGAGCAGTTCTTC. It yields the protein CASSYVAGGVGDEQFF.

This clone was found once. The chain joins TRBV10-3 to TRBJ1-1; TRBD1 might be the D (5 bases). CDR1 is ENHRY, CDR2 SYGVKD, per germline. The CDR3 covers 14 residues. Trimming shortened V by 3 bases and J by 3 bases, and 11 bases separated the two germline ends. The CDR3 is CAISDGGHYTEAFF. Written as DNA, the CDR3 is TGTGCCATCAGTGATGGCGGACACTACACTGAAGCTTTCTTT.